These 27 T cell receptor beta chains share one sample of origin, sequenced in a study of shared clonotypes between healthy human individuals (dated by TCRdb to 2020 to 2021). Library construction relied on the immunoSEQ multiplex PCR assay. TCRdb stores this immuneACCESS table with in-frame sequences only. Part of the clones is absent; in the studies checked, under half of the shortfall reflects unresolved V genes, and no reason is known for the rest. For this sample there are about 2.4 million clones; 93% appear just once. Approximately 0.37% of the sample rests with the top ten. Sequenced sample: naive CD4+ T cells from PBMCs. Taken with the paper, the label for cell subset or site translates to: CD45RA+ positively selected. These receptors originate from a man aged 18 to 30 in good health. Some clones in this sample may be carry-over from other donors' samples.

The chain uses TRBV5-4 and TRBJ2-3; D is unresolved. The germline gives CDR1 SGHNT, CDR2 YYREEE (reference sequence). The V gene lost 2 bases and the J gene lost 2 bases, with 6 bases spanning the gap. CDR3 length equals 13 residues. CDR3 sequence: CASSFGFTDTQYF. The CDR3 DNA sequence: TGTGCCAGCAGCTTTGGCTTCACAGATACGCAGTATTTT.

For the CDR3, the DNA is TGTGCCAGCAGTTACTCGGAAGTGTCGGCCGGGGGAGCTTTCTTT. It encodes CASSYSEVSAGGAFF. The chain couples TRBV6-5 to TRBJ1-1; weak D call: TRBD1 (5 bases). Germline V lookup: CDR1 MNHEY, CDR2 SVGAGI. Trimming took 0 bases from V and 10 from J, leaving 18 bases between them. This CDR3 region has 15 residues.

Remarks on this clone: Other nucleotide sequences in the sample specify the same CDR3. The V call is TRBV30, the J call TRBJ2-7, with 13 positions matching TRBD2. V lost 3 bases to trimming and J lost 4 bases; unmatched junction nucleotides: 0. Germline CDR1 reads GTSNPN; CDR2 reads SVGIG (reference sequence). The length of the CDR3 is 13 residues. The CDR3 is CAWRLAGGYEQYF. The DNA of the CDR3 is TGTGCCTGGAGACTAGCGGGAGGGTACGAGCAGTACTTC. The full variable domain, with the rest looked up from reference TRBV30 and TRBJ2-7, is SQTIHQWPATLVQPVGSPLSLECTVEGTSNPNLYWYRQAAGRGLQLLFYSVGIGQISSEVPQNLSASRPQDRQFILSSKKLLLSDSGFYLCAWRLAGGYEQYFGPGTRLTVT.

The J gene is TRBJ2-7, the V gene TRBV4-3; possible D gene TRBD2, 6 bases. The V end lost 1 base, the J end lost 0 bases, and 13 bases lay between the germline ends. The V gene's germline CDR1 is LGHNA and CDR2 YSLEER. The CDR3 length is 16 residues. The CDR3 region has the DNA TGCGCCAGCAGCCAAGTGATAGGGACTCGCTCCTACGAGCAGTACTTC. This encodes CASSQVIGTRSYEQYF.

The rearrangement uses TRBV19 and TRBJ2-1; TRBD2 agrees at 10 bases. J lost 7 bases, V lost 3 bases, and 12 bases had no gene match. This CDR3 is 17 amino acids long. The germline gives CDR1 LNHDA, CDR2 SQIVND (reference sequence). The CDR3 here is CASSMIRGAGGLNEQFF. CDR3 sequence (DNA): TGTGCCAGTAGTATGATTCGGGGAGCGGGAGGGTTGAATGAGCAGTTCTTC.

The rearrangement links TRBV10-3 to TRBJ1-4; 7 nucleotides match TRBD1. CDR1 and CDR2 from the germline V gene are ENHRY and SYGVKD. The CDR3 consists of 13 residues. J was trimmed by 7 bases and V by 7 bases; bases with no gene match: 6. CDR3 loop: CAITDRVGEKLFF. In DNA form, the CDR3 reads TGTGCCATCACCGACAGGGTGGGTGAAAAACTGTTTTTT.

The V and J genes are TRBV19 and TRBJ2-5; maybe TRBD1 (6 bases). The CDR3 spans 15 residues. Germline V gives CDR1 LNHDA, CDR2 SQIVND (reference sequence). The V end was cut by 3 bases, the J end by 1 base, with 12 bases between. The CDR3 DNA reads TGTGCCAGTAGTATCTTTGGGGGCCTCCAAGAGACCCAGTACTTC. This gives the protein CASSIFGGLQETQYF.

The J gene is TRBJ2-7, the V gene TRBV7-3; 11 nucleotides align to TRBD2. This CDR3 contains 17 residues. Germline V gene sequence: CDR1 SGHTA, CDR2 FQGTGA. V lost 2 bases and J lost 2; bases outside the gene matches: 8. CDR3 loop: CASSLATSGVVAYEQYF. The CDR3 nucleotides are TGTGCCAGCAGCTTAGCGACTAGCGGGGTTGTGGCCTACGAGCAGTACTTC.

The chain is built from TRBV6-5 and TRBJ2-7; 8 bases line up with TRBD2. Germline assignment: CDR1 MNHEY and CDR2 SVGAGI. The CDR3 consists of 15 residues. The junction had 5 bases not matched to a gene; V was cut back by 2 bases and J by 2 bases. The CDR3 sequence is CASSYNGRAAYEQYF. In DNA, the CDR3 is TGTGCCAGCAGTTACAACGGGAGGGCCGCCTACGAGCAGTACTTC.

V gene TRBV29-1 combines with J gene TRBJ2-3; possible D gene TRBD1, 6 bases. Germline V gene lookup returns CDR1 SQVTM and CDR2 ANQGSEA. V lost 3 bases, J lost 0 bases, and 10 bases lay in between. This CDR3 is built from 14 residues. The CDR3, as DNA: TGCAGCGTTGATCGACAGGCGAGCACAGATACGCAGTATTTT. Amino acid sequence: CSVDRQASTDTQYF.

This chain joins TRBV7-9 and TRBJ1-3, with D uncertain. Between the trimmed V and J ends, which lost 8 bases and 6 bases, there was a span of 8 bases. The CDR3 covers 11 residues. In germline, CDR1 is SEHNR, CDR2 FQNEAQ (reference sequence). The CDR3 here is CASEETNTIYF. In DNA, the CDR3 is TGTGCCAGCGAGGAAACAAACACCATATATTTT.

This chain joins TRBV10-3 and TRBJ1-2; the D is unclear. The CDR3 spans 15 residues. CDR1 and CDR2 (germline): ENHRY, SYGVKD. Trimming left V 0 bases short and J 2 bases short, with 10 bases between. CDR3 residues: CAISESPGINYGYTF. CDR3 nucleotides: TGTGCCATCAGTGAGTCGCCGGGGATAAACTATGGCTACACCTTC.

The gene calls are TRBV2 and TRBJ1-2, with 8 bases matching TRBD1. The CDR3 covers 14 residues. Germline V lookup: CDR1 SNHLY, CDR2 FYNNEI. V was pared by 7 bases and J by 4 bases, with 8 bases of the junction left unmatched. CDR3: CASTPQGATYGYTF. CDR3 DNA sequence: TGTGCCAGCACTCCCCAGGGGGCGACCTATGGCTACACCTTC.

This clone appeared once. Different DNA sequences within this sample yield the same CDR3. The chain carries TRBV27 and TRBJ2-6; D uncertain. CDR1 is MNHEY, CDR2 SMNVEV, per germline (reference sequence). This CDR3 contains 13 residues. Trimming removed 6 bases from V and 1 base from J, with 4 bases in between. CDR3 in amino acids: CASSSSGANVLTF. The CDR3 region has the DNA TGTGCCAGCAGCTCTTCTGGGGCCAACGTCCTGACTTTC.

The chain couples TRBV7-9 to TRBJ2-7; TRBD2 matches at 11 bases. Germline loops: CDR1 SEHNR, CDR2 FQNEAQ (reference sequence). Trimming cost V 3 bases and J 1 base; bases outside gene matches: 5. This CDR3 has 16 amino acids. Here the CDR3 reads CASSFGLAGDSYEQYF. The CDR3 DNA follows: TGTGCCAGCAGCTTTGGACTAGCGGGTGATTCCTACGAGCAGTACTTC.

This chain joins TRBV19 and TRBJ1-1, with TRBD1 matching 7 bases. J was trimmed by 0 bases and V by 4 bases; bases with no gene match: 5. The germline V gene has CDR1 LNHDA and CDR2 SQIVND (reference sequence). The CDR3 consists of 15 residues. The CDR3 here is CASSSTGTVNTEAFF. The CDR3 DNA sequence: TGTGCCAGTAGTAGCACCGGGACAGTGAACACTGAAGCTTTCTTT.

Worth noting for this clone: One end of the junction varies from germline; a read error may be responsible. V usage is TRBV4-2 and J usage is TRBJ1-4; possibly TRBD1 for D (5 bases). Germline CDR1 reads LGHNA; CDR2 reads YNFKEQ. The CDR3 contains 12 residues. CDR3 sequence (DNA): TGTGCCAGCAGCCGAACCCGGGACTCTACCCATTTT. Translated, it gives CASSRTRDSTHF.

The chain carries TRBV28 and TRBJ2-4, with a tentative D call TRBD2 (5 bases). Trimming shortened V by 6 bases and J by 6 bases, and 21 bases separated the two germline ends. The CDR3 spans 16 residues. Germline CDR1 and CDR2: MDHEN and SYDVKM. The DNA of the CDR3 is TGTGCCAGCAGCCCTAGTTTTGGCTATCGGGGAAACATTCAGTACTTC. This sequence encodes CASSPSFGYRGNIQYF.

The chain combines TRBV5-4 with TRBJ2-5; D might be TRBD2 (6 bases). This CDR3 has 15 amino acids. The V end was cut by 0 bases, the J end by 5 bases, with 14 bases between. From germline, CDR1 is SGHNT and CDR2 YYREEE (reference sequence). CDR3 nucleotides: TGTGCCAGCAGCTTGGCTCCGGGGGTGGCGGAGACCCAGTACTTC. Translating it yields CASSLAPGVAETQYF.

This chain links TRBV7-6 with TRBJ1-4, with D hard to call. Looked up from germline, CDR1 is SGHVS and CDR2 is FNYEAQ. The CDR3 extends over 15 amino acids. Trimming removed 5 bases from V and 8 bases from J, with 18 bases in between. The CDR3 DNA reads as TGTGCCAGCAGCCCTAACAACCGTCCACAGGAAAAACTGTTTTTT. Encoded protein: CASSPNNRPQEKLFF.

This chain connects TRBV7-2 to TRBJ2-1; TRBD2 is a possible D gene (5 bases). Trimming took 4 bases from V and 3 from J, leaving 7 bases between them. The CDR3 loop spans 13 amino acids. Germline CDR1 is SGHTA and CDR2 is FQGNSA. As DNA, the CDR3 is TGTGCCAGCAGCTACGACTACTACAATGAGCAGTTCTTC. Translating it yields CASSYDYYNEQFF.

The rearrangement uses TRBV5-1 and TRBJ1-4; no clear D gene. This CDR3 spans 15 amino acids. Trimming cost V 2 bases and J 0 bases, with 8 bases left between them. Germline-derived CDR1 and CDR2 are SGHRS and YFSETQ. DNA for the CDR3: TGCGCCAGCAGCTTTAACGGGGCAACTAATGAAAAACTGTTTTTT. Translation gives CASSFNGATNEKLFF.

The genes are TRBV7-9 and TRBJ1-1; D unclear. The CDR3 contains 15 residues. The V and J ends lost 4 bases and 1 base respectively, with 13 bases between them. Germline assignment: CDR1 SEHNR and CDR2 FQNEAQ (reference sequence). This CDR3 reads CASSSSTFQNTEAFF. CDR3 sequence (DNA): TGTGCCAGCAGCTCAAGCACGTTTCAGAACACTGAAGCTTTCTTT. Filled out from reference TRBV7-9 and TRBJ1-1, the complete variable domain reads DTGVSQNPRHKITKRGQNVTFRCDPISEHNRLYWYRQTLGQGPEFLTYFQNEAQLEKSRLLSDRFSAERPKGSFSTLEIQRTEQGDSAMYLCASSSSTFQNTEAFFGQGTRLTVV.

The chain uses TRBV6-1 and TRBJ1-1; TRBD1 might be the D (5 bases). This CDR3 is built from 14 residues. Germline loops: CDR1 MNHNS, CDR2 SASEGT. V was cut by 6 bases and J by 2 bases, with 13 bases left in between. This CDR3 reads CASSRGSSNTEAFF. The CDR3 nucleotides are TGTGCCAGCAGCCGGGGCAGTTCTAACACTGAAGCTTTCTTT.

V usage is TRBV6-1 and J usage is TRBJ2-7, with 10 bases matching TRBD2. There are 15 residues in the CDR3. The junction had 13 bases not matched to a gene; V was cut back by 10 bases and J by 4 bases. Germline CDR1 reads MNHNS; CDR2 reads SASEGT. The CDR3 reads CATQYGLAGEYEQYF. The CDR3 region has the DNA TGTGCCACCCAGTACGGGCTAGCGGGAGAGTACGAGCAGTACTTC.

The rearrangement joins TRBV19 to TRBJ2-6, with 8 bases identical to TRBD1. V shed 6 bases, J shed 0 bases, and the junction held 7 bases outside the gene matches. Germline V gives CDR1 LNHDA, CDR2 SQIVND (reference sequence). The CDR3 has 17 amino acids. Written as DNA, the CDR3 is TGTGCCAGTAGCAACAGGGGGTCCTCCTCTGGGGCCAACGTCCTGACTTTC. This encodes CASSNRGSSSGANVLTF.

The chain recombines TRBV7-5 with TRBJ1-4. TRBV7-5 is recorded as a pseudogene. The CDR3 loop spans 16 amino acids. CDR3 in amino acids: CVRSFSTGPFNEKLFF. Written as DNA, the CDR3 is TGTGTCAGAAGCTTTAGTACGGGACCGTTTAATGAAAAACTGTTTTTT.